Below, 13 T cell receptor beta chains from the same sample are listed, as sequenced in a study of blood T cell repertoires in COVID-19. Sequenced by immunoSEQ multiplex PCR; TCRdb stores in-frame clones only, minus some. The sample contains over 200,000 clones, roughly nine tenths of which appear only once. Sequenced: peripheral blood. The receptors were sampled from a man aged 40-49 years with active or convalescent COVID-19.

The rearrangement links TRBV7-6 to TRBJ2-5; 7 bases align to TRBD2. The CDR3 is 15 amino acids. V lost 3 bases, J lost 5 bases, and 9 bases stayed unmatched. Per germline, CDR1 SGHVS and CDR2 FNYEAQ. The CDR3 region is CASSLRRAGRETQYF. CDR3 bases: TGTGCCAGCAGCTTGAGGCGGGCCGGGAGGGAGACCCAGTACTTC.

This chain joins TRBV27 and TRBJ1-1, with D uncertain. The V end lost 3 bases, the J end lost 0 bases, and 11 bases lay between the germline ends. CDR1 is MNHEY, CDR2 SMNVEV, per germline (reference sequence). The CDR3 runs 15 residues. In DNA form, the CDR3 reads TGTGCCAGCAGTTTCCAAAACAGCCTGAACACTGAAGCTTTCTTT. Translating it yields CASSFQNSLNTEAFF.

This chain connects TRBV5-1 to TRBJ2-7, with unresolved D. With 0 bases removed from V and 0 bases from J, the gap between germline ends came to 10 bases. CDR1 and CDR2 (germline): SGHRS, YFSETQ. The CDR3 sequence is 15 residues long. The CDR3 loop is CASSLVTVSSYEQYF. The CDR3 DNA reads as TGCGCCAGCAGCTTGGTCACAGTCAGCTCCTACGAGCAGTACTTC.

V is TRBV10-2 and J is TRBJ1-5; 7 bases line up with TRBD1. Trimming removed 6 bases from V and 3 bases from J; junction bases left unmatched: 5. CDR1 and CDR2 from the germline V gene are WSHSY and SAAADI. This CDR3 has 14 residues. The CDR3 nucleotides read TGCGCCAGCAGCCCCGGGACAGTCAATCAGCCCCAGCATTTT. Protein sequence: CASSPGTVNQPQHF.

The CDR3 DNA follows: TGTGCCAGTAGTTTCGGCCGCGGGCTTAATGAAAAACTGTTTTTT. This encodes CASSFGRGLNEKLFF. The rearrangement links TRBV19 to TRBJ1-4; D unresolved. The CDR3 is 15 amino acids. V was cut by 5 bases and J by 4 bases, with 14 bases left in between. Germline lookup yields CDR1 LNHDA and CDR2 SQIVND (reference sequence).

This chain uses TRBV2 with TRBJ2-3, with TRBD2 as a possible D gene (6 bases). The CDR3 is 11 amino acids. Trimming pared 6 bases from V and 5 bases from J, leaving 6 bases between. Germline CDR1 reads SNHLY; CDR2 reads FYNNEI. The CDR3 coding sequence is TGTGCCAGCAGGGAGGGAGATACGCAGTATTTT. It is translated as CASREGDTQYF. The whole variable domain, remainder taken from reference TRBV2 and TRBJ2-3, is EPEVTQTPSHQVTQMGQEVILRCVPISNHLYFYWYRQILGQKVEFLVSFYNNEISEKSEIFDDQFSVERPDGSNFTLKIRSTKLEDSAMYFCASREGDTQYFGPGTRLTVL.

This chain links TRBV5-1 with TRBJ2-6; 7 nucleotides line up with TRBD1. Trimming cost V 3 bases and J 4 bases; bases outside gene matches: 7. Germline V CDR1 and CDR2: SGHRS, YFSETQ. This CDR3 is built from 16 residues. CDR3: CASSSRDRDGANVLTF. The CDR3 region has the DNA TGCGCCAGCAGCTCCCGCGACAGGGACGGGGCCAACGTCCTGACTTTC.

The CDR3 region has the DNA TGTGCCAGCAGCTTTGAGGGGGTTGAGGAAGAGACCCAGTACTTC. It translates to CASSFEGVEEETQYF. This chain connects TRBV7-8 to TRBJ2-5; maybe TRBD1 (6 bases). CDR1 is SGHVS, CDR2 FQNEAQ, per germline. CDR3 size: 15 residues. Trimming pared 3 bases from V and 3 bases from J, leaving 14 bases between.

The chain is built from TRBV19 and TRBJ2-1; TRBD2 aligns across 13 bases. The CDR3 extends over 18 amino acids. Losses at the gene ends were 5 bases for V and 6 bases for J; bases not matched to a gene: 13. Germline CDR1 and CDR2: LNHDA and SQIVND (reference sequence). In nucleotides, the CDR3 is TGTGCCAGTAGTGTCCACATTAGGACTAGCGGGAGTCTCAATGAGCAGTTCTTC. Its protein product is CASSVHIRTSGSLNEQFF. The full variable domain, in which reference TRBV19 and TRBJ2-1 provide the parts outside the CDR3, is DGGITQSPKYLFRKEGQNVTLSCEQNLNHDAMYWYRQDPGQGLRLIYYSQIVNDFQKGDIAEGYSVSREKKESFPLTVTSAQKNPTAFYLCASSVHIRTSGSLNEQFFGPGTRLTVL.

The chain recombines TRBV6-6 with TRBJ1-2; 8 bases align to TRBD1. This CDR3 contains 16 residues. V shed 0 bases and J 7 bases; nucleotides not matched to a gene: 10. Germline V gives CDR1 MNHNY, CDR2 SVGAGI (reference sequence). This CDR3 reads CASSYSVRGQLGGYTF. As DNA, the CDR3 is TGTGCCAGCAGTTACTCGGTCAGGGGGCAGTTGGGTGGCTACACCTTC.

The rearrangement joins TRBV3-1 (or the pseudogene TRBV3-2) to TRBJ2-3; D is unresolved. Trimming took 1 base from V and 1 from J, leaving 9 bases between them. The germline V gene encodes CDR1 LGHDT and CDR2 YNNKEL (reference sequence). The CDR3 consists of 15 residues. As DNA, the CDR3 is TGTGCCAGCAGCCAAGTTGGCACCGGCACAGATACGCAGTATTTT. This translates into CASSQVGTGTDTQYF.

The V and J genes are TRBV27 and TRBJ1-3, with 9 nucleotides matching TRBD1. This CDR3 spans 14 amino acids. V shed 7 bases and J 4 bases; nucleotides not matched to a gene: 5. Looked up from germline, CDR1 is MNHEY and CDR2 is SMNVEV (reference sequence). CDR3 nucleotide sequence: TGTGCCAGCAAGGGGGACAGGGAGGGAAACACCATATATTTT. Translating gives CASKGDREGNTIYF.

The J gene is TRBJ2-1, the V gene TRBV4-1; 12 nucleotides agree with TRBD2. This CDR3 has 17 amino acids. Germline V CDR1 and CDR2: MGHRA, YSYEKL. Trimming removed 4 bases from V and 8 bases from J; junction bases left unmatched: 12. Written as DNA, the CDR3 is TGCGCCAGCAGCCGACGACTAGCGGGAGATTTGGGACATGAGCAGTTCTTC. This codes for CASSRRLAGDLGHEQFF.